Included here is one T cell receptor beta chain sequence, with context. The V gene end was trimmed by 0 bases and the J gene end by 5 bases; junction bases not matched to a gene: 11. Germline lookup yields CDR1 MGHRA and CDR2 YSYEKL. The CDR3 totals 18 residues. This entry belongs to a study of beta chain features in type 1 diabetes. Sequencing targeted expressed TCRB transcripts, as all isolated RNA had been reverse transcribed. TCRdb keeps only in-frame clones here, not all; method: immunoSEQ multiplex PCR. The table has a few hundred thousand clones, about 9.3% seen once. Material for sequencing was naive CD4+ T cells from blood. This chain uses TRBV4-1 with TRBJ2-1; 9 nucleotides match TRBD2. The source is a woman between 18 and 29 years old in good health. CDR3 amino acids: CASSQEGKRGVGDNEQFF. The CDR3, as DNA: TGCGCCAGCAGCCAAGAGGGGAAGCGGGGGGTGGGGGACAATGAGCAGTTCTTC.